The 26 T cell receptor beta chains presented below share a single source sample, sequenced in a study of CD8 T cells in ankylosing spondylitis. Regarding the study as a whole: One TCR beta motif, made up of eight highly homologous variants, appeared characteristic of ankylosing spondylitis blood.

TCRdb itself ran the 5' RACE reads through MiXCR, one entry per CDR3 protein. The top ten hold approximately 1% of the sample, which has some 450,000 distinct CDR3 sequences, 15% to 20% seen once. Their antigen targets remain unknown. Sequenced sample: blood, either unsorted or a sorted T cell fraction (not recorded which). These TCRs come from a male donor with ankylosing spondylitis.

In the case of this clonotype: This may be a read error: a much more frequent sequence differs by one nucleotide. This likely comes from a read error, as the CDR3 has no conserved phenylalanine or tryptophan at its end. The rearrangement links TRBV7-2 to TRBJ2-3; D assignment may be TRBD1 or TRBD2 (5 bases each). The CDR3 loop spans 13 amino acids. Trimming took 6 bases from V and 3 from J, leaving 10 bases between them. Germline V gene sequence: CDR1 SGHTA, CDR2 FQGNSA. The CDR3 nucleotides are TGTGCCAGCAGTAAAGAGGGGACAGATACGCAGTATTCT. Residues: CASSKEGTDTQYS.

The J gene is TRBJ1-2, the V gene TRBV11-2, with D hard to call. CDR1 is SGHAT, CDR2 FQNNGV, per germline. Trimming pared 4 bases from V and 1 base from J, leaving 13 bases between. The CDR3 loop spans 15 amino acids. The CDR3 here is CASSSGFGFNYGYTF. The CDR3 DNA is TGTGCCAGCAGCTCTGGGTTTGGATTTAACTATGGCTACACCTTC.

This clonotype was observed a few times. This rearrangement joins TRBV6-5 to TRBJ2-2; a possible D gene is TRBD2 (5 bases). The germline CDR1 and CDR2 sequences are MNHEY and SVGAGI. The CDR3 loop spans 16 amino acids. V gave up 0 bases and J gave up 6 bases, with 14 bases separating them. The CDR3 loop is CASSYSRGDGPGELFF. The DNA for the CDR3 is TGTGCCAGCAGTTACTCCCGGGGAGACGGGCCCGGGGAGCTGTTTTTT.

This clonotype was counted between two and nine times. The V and J genes are TRBV7-2 and TRBJ1-5, with D possibly TRBD1 on 5 matching bases. The V gene lost 2 bases and the J gene lost 4 bases, with 15 bases spanning the gap. CDR3 length equals 16 residues. CDR1 is SGHTA, CDR2 FQGNSA, per germline. This CDR3 is CASSLLTGGGNQPQHF. CDR3 DNA sequence: TGTGCCAGCAGCTTATTAACAGGAGGAGGGAATCAGCCCCAGCATTTT.

The chain joins TRBV7-3 to TRBJ2-1; the D gene is possibly TRBD2 (5 bases). The V and J ends lost 5 bases and 6 bases respectively, with 14 bases between them. CDR1 is SGHTA and CDR2 is FQGTGA in the germline V gene. The length of the CDR3 is 14 residues. For the CDR3, the DNA is TGTGCCAGCAGCCCGAGAGGAGGTCGCAATGAGCAGTTCTTC. Its protein is CASSPRGGRNEQFF.

This clonotype was seen only a few times. This rearrangement joins TRBV7-9 to TRBJ2-5; D tentatively fits TRBD1 or TRBD2 (5 bases each). V was pared by 1 base and J by 2 bases, with 11 bases between. Germline lookup yields CDR1 SEHNR and CDR2 FQNEAQ (reference sequence). CDR3 length: 15 residues. CDR3 nucleotide sequence: TGTGCCAGCAGCTTAGTTGGGGGATATCAAGAGACCCAGTACTTC. Translation gives CASSLVGGYQETQYF. The whole variable domain, filled in from reference TRBV7-9 and TRBJ2-5, reads DTGVSQNPRHKITKRGQNVTFRCDPISEHNRLYWYRQTLGQGPEFLTYFQNEAQLEKSRLLSDRFSAERPKGSFSTLEIQRTEQGDSAMYLCASSLVGGYQETQYFGPGTRLLVL.

This clonotype appeared many times. V gene TRBV29-1 combines with J gene TRBJ1-1, with 7 bases matching TRBD1. The CDR3 runs to 13 residues. Germline values: CDR1 SQVTM, CDR2 ANQGSEA. J lost 2 bases, V lost 8 bases, and 8 bases had no gene match. The CDR3 region is CSTKGAQNTEAFF. The CDR3 nucleotides are TGCAGCACCAAGGGGGCGCAAAACACTGAAGCTTTCTTT.

The sample holds a few counts of this clonotype. This sequence joins TRBV15 and TRBJ2-2, with D hard to call. V lost 4 bases, J lost 6 bases, and 12 bases lay in between. The CDR3 length is 14 residues. Germline V gives CDR1 LNHNV, CDR2 YYDKDF (reference sequence). The CDR3 reads CATSKGGSAGELFF. As DNA, the CDR3 is TGTGCCACCAGCAAGGGCGGCTCGGCCGGGGAGCTGTTTTTT.

This clonotype was seen only a few times. J is TRBJ2-4 and V is TRBV11-2; 9 positions agree with TRBD2. J lost 0 bases, V lost 1 base, and 16 bases had no gene match. The length of the CDR3 is 21 residues. Germline CDR1 SGHAT, CDR2 FQNNGV. The CDR3 reads CASSLGGASGNAGGAKNIQYF. The DNA of the CDR3 is TGTGCCAGCAGCTTAGGGGGGGCTAGCGGGAATGCTGGGGGAGCCAAAAACATTCAGTACTTC.

The rearrangement links TRBV5-5 to TRBJ2-7; 7 bases line up with TRBD1. V gave up 3 bases and J gave up 2 bases; unmatched junction bases: 5. The CDR3 has 14 amino acids. CDR1 and CDR2 from the germline V gene are SGHKS and YYEKEE (reference sequence). The DNA of the CDR3 is TGTGCCAGCAGCTCCATAGACAGGGCCTACGAGCAGTACTTC. Translating gives CASSSIDRAYEQYF.

The chain combines TRBV5-1 with TRBJ2-6; a possible D gene is TRBD1 (6 bases). This CDR3 spans 16 amino acids. The V end was cut by 0 bases, the J end by 2 bases, with 9 bases between. The germline CDR1 and CDR2 sequences are SGHRS and YFSETQ. Written as DNA, the CDR3 is TGCGCCAGCAGCTTGGTACAGGGAGCTGGGGCCAACGTCCTGACTTTC. It translates to CASSLVQGAGANVLTF.

DNA for the CDR3: TGTGCCAGCAGTTACGGTGGAGCGAATGAGCAGTTCTTC. This translates into CASSYGGANEQFF. This chain uses TRBV6-5 with TRBJ2-1, with no clear D. This CDR3 region has 13 residues. The germline V gene has CDR1 MNHEY and CDR2 SVGAGI. The V and J ends lost 2 bases and 7 bases respectively, with 9 bases between them.

This clonotype was observed a handful of times. Here the CDR3 reads CASSQGGGGGTGELFF. CDR3 nucleotide sequence: TGTGCCAGCAGCCAAGGGGGGGGAGGCGGCACCGGGGAGCTGTTTTTT. J is TRBJ2-2 and V is TRBV4-2; 7 bases align to TRBD2. Germline assignment: CDR1 LGHNA and CDR2 YNFKEQ. V lost 1 base and J lost 4; bases outside the gene matches: 6. There are 16 residues in the CDR3.

This clonotype came up many times. V gene TRBV12-3 or TRBV12-4 combines with J gene TRBJ2-1; D might be TRBD2 (7 bases). Trimming stripped 5 bases from V and 15 bases from J, with 23 bases between. The CDR3 is made up of 14 amino acids. CDR3 coding DNA: TGTGCCAGCAGTGCTCCTGCAGGGGAGGGTCTTGGGTTCTTC. This codes for CASSAPAGEGLGFF.

In DNA form, the CDR3 reads TGCAGTGCTGGGCTAGCGGAGATCTACAATGAGCAGTTCTTC. Its protein is CSAGLAEIYNEQFF. The rearrangement links TRBV20-1 to TRBJ2-1, with TRBD2 matching over 7 bases. Germline V gene lookup returns CDR1 DFQATT and CDR2 SNEGSKA (reference sequence). Trimming at V came to 5 bases and at J to 3 bases, leaving 7 bases not matched to a gene. This CDR3 is 14 amino acids long.

The rearrangement joins TRBV5-1 to TRBJ1-4; TRBD1 is a possible D gene (5 bases). The germline V gene has CDR1 SGHRS and CDR2 YFSETQ. V was cut by 4 bases and J by 7 bases, with 14 bases left in between. CDR3 length equals 14 residues. The DNA for the CDR3 is TGCGCCAGCAGCGAGACTCATGGGGGTGAAAAACTGTTTTTT. Translation gives CASSETHGGEKLFF.

This clonotype was picked up many times. The V and J genes are TRBV4-3 and TRBJ1-1, with D possibly TRBD1 on 6 matching bases. Germline loops: CDR1 LGHNA, CDR2 YSLEER. The CDR3 has 15 residues. Trimming cost V 6 bases and J 5 bases, with 19 bases left between them. CDR3 coding DNA: TGCGCCAGCAGTCCCGGACAGACTTGGACAACTGAAGCTTTCTTT. Its translation: CASSPGQTWTTEAFF.

The genes are TRBV20-1 and TRBJ1-2; 10 bases match TRBD1. The CDR3 runs to 15 residues. Germline V gene sequence: CDR1 DFQATT, CDR2 SNEGSKA (reference sequence). Trimming took 6 bases from V and 4 from J; bases not matched to a gene: 11. The CDR3 is CSAAPSGQGTYGYTF. CDR3 in DNA: TGCAGTGCGGCCCCATCGGGACAGGGGACCTATGGCTACACCTTC.

This clonotype was counted at least ten times. This sequence joins TRBV20-1 and TRBJ1-1; D might be TRBD1 (6 bases). CDR1 is DFQATT and CDR2 is SNEGSKA in the germline V gene (reference sequence). Trimming took off 7 bases at V and 7 bases at J, with 16 bases between the two ends. This CDR3 comprises 12 residues. The chain's CDR3 is CSVPRLGGEAFF. CDR3 bases: TGCAGTGTTCCTAGGTTAGGGGGTGAAGCTTTCTTT.

The chain carries TRBV20-1 and TRBJ2-5, with 9 bases matching TRBD2. Unmatched junction bases numbered 9, after V lost 0 bases and J lost 4 bases. Looked up from germline, CDR1 is DFQATT and CDR2 is SNEGSKA (reference sequence). The CDR3 covers 16 residues. The CDR3 loop is CSARESPAAGGETQYF. CDR3 sequence (DNA): TGCAGTGCTAGAGAAAGTCCCGCAGCGGGAGGAGAGACCCAGTACTTC.

The CDR3 region is CASSYYRQPQHF. DNA of the CDR3: TGTGCCAGCAGTTACTACCGTCAGCCCCAGCATTTT. J is TRBJ1-5 and V is TRBV6-2 or TRBV6-3; D gene unclear. Germline assignment: CDR1 MNHEY and CDR2 SVGEGT. The CDR3 is 12 amino acids. V shed 1 base and J shed 6 bases, with 4 bases lying between them.

The chain is built from TRBV20-1 and TRBJ2-5; 12 nucleotides line up with TRBD2. This CDR3 is 14 amino acids long. J gave up 5 bases and V 6 bases, and 7 bases lay outside the gene matches. CDR1 is DFQATT and CDR2 is SNEGSKA in the germline V gene (reference sequence). Here the CDR3 DNA reads TGCAGTGCCTCACTAGCGGGGGGCGGGGAGACCCAGTACTTC. This sequence encodes CSASLAGGGETQYF.

In its sample, this clonotype was seen a few times. The chain couples TRBV4-2 to TRBJ1-3; D perhaps matches TRBD1 (6 bases). The CDR3 is made up of 13 amino acids. Germline CDR1 is LGHNA and CDR2 is YNFKEQ. V dropped 0 bases and J dropped 10 bases, with 10 bases sitting between them. The CDR3 loop is CASSQDRGETIYF. The CDR3 coding sequence is TGTGCCAGCAGCCAAGATAGGGGGGAGACCATATATTTT.

The CDR3 reads CASSPVGQAGQPQHF. CDR3 DNA sequence: TGTGCCAGCAGCCCGGTAGGGCAGGCGGGTCAGCCCCAGCATTTT. The V call is TRBV5-5, the J call TRBJ1-5; D is unresolved. The CDR3 is made up of 15 amino acids. V was shortened by 4 bases and J by 6 bases, with 17 bases between the two germline ends. Germline CDR1 reads SGHKS; CDR2 reads YYEKEE (reference sequence). The variable domain in full, completed from reference TRBV5-5 and TRBJ1-5, reads DAGVTQSPTHLIKTRGQQVTLRCSPISGHKSVSWYQQVLGQGPQFIFQYYEKEERGRGNFPDRFSARQFPNYSSELNVNALLLGDSALYLCASSPVGQAGQPQHFGDGTRLSIL.

In this sample, this clonotype turned up a few times. The V and J genes are TRBV20-1 and TRBJ1-2; TRBD1 matches 8 bases. Germline V gene sequence: CDR1 DFQATT, CDR2 SNEGSKA (reference sequence). V dropped 3 bases and J dropped 4; count of bases not matched to a gene: 13. The CDR3 extends over 16 amino acids. CDR3 in DNA: TGCAGTGCTAGCTCGGGGCAGGGGGCGCTGGGCTATGGCTACACCTTC. Translation: CSASSGQGALGYGYTF.

Worth noting for this clonotype: With a much larger clone just one base away, this may be a read error. The rearrangement links TRBV24-1 to TRBJ2-2, with D possibly being TRBD1 (5 bases). This CDR3 is 15 amino acids long. The ends were cut back, 8 bases at V and 5 bases at J, with 17 bases in the middle. Per germline, CDR1 KGHDR and CDR2 SFDVKD. CDR3 DNA sequence: TGTGCCACCAATGACTCGAAACGACAGACCGGGGAGCTGTTTTTT. Encoded protein: CATNDSKRQTGELFF.